The source of this T cell receptor beta chain is a study of read filtering for tumor transcriptome and immune sequencing. The ends were cut back, 6 bases at V and 0 bases at J, with 8 bases in the middle. Germline assignment: CDR1 LNHDA and CDR2 SQIVND (reference sequence). The CDR3 covers 13 residues. The table lists this clonotype with many counts. The library was built from about 400 ng RNA with molecular barcoded adaptors for alpha/delta and beta/gamma chains. From the reads, TCRdb called clonotypes with MiXCR, one entry per CDR3 protein. This sample has 100,000 to 150,000 distinct CDR3 sequences, with roughly 13% found just once.

This TCR was sampled from a donor at least 40 years old with multiple myeloma. The V call is TRBV19, the J call TRBJ1-1; the D is unclear. The material sequenced was a population of CD138-negative cells sorted from bone marrow. CDR3 residues: CASSSRVNTEAFF. The DNA for the CDR3 is TGTGCCAGTAGCTCGCGGGTGAACACTGAAGCTTTCTTT.